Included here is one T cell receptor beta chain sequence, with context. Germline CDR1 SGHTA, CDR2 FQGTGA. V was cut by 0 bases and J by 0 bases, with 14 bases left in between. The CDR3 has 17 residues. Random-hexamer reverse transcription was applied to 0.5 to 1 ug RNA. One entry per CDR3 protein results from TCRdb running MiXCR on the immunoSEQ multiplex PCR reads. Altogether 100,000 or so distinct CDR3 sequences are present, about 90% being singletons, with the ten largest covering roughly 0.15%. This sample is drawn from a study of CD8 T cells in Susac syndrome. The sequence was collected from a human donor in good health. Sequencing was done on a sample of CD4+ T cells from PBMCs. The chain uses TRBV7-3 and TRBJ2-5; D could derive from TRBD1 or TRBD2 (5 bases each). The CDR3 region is CASSLTILGPDQETQYF. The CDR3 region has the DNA TGTGCCAGCAGCTTAACGATTTTGGGACCCGACCAAGAGACCCAGTACTTC.